A single sample is the source of the 21 T cell receptor beta chains below, sequenced in a study of graft-versus-host responses after intestinal transplantation. Lymphocytes (intraepithelial and lamina propria) were released by processing the graft tissue. Sequencing used immunoSEQ multiplex PCR; TCRdb keeps in-frame clones, though not all of them. The table includes some 15,000 clones, about 80% detected once. The sample in question was ileum tissue, obtained 104 days after intestinal transplant. Receptors originate from a human patient who received an intestinal transplant, so some T cells may come from the graft donor.

V and J are TRBV19 and TRBJ1-2; 12 bases align to TRBD1. The germline V gene has CDR1 LNHDA and CDR2 SQIVND (reference sequence). The CDR3 covers 15 residues. Germline trimming cut 4 bases from V and 4 bases from J; bases unmatched to any gene: 4. The CDR3 here is CASSTGTGGVYGYTF. The CDR3 DNA is TGTGCCAGTAGTACCGGGACAGGGGGCGTCTATGGCTACACCTTC.

The chain carries TRBV7-2 and TRBJ2-7; unclear D gene. Trimming removed 2 bases at V and 1 base at J, with 6 bases between. CDR1 is SGHTA and CDR2 is FQGNSA in the germline V gene. This CDR3 comprises 13 residues. This chain's CDR3 is CASSLLPSYEQYF. CDR3 coding DNA: TGTGCCAGCAGCTTATTGCCGTCCTACGAGCAGTACTTC.

The CDR3 DNA sequence: TGTGCCTGGAATCCCGGGGACGGGCTGTACGAGCAGTACTTC. As protein: CAWNPGDGLYEQYF. The chain recombines TRBV30 with TRBJ2-7; D is possibly TRBD1 or TRBD2 (5 bases each). The CDR3 spans 14 residues. Per the germline V gene, CDR1 is GTSNPN and CDR2 is SVGIG (reference sequence). V gave up 4 bases and J gave up 4 bases, with 17 bases separating them.

CDR3 sequence reads: CASSLGTRGNEQFF. The CDR3 DNA reads TGTGCCAGCAGCTTAGGAACACGAGGTAATGAGCAGTTCTTC. The chain has TRBV7-6 and TRBJ2-1; the D is unclear. The germline V gene encodes CDR1 SGHVS and CDR2 FNYEAQ. Deletions cut 1 base from V and 7 bases from J, with 11 bases between. This CDR3 has 14 amino acids.

The chain combines TRBV5-4 with TRBJ2-7; TRBD2 might be the D (6 bases). There are 17 residues in the CDR3. V lost 0 bases, J lost 6 bases, and 22 bases lay in between. Germline V lookup: CDR1 SGHNT, CDR2 YYREEE (reference sequence). CDR3 DNA: TGTGCCAGCAGCTTGGGACCTAGCGCCCTACGATATGGCGAGCAGTACTTC. Protein product: CASSLGPSALRYGEQYF.

J is TRBJ2-7 and V is TRBV5-1; TRBD2 is a possible D gene (6 bases). This CDR3 contains 13 residues. V dropped 7 bases and J dropped 0 bases, with 11 bases sitting between them. Germline V CDR1 and CDR2: SGHRS, YFSETQ. CDR3 in amino acids: CASGLSGSYEQYF. The DNA for the CDR3 is TGCGCCAGCGGCCTTAGCGGCTCCTACGAGCAGTACTTC.

This clone was seen a handful of times. As DNA, the CDR3 is TGTGCCTGGAGTATCGGGCGAGGTGAGACCCAGTACTTC. Protein: CAWSIGRGETQYF. The chain is built from TRBV30 and TRBJ2-5; D remains unclear. Germline assignment: CDR1 GTSNPN and CDR2 SVGIG (reference sequence). V shed 2 bases and J shed 5 bases, with 12 bases lying between them. The CDR3 spans 13 residues.

This chain connects TRBV29-1 to TRBJ2-1; 9 bases are a match to TRBD1. Germline assignment: CDR1 SQVTM and CDR2 ANQGSEA. Unmatched junction bases numbered 19, after V lost 1 base and J lost 9 bases. The CDR3 has 18 residues. Written as DNA, the CDR3 is TGCAGCGTTGAAGCTCCCGGCTGGGGGACAGGGTTTAGGGGTGAGCAGTTCTTC. This gives the protein CSVEAPGWGTGFRGEQFF.

J is TRBJ2-4 and V is TRBV6-5; tentatively, D is TRBD2 (5 bases). Trimming cost V 5 bases and J 0 bases, with 11 bases left between them. CDR1 MNHEY and CDR2 SVGAGI come from the germline V gene. The CDR3 covers 15 residues. The CDR3 here is CASSTRGLAKNIQYF. The CDR3 region has the DNA TGTGCCAGCAGTACACGGGGATTAGCCAAAAACATTCAGTACTTC.

The chain couples TRBV7-3 to TRBJ2-1; the D gene is possibly TRBD2 (6 bases). Trimming removed 5 bases from V and 3 bases from J, with 23 bases in between. There are 18 residues in the CDR3. CDR1 and CDR2 (germline): SGHTA, FQGTGA. In DNA, the CDR3 is TGTGCCAGCAGCGCCGATCGAATTCATAGCGGCAACTACAATGAGCAGTTCTTC. Its protein is CASSADRIHSGNYNEQFF. Variable domain in full (rest from reference TRBV7-3 and TRBJ2-1): GAGVSQTPSNKVTEKGKYVELRCDPISGHTALYWYRQSLGQGPEFLIYFQGTGAADDSGLPNDRFFAVRPEGSVSTLKIQRTERGDSAVYLCASSADRIHSGNYNEQFFGPGTRLTVL.

The chain recombines TRBV4-1 with TRBJ2-1; 11 nucleotides line up with TRBD2. The CDR3 totals 15 residues. CDR1 is MGHRA and CDR2 is YSYEKL in the germline V gene. V shed 5 bases and J 4 bases; nucleotides not matched to a gene: 4. CDR3 amino acids: CASSTWTSGYNEQFF. CDR3 sequence (DNA): TGCGCCAGCAGCACATGGACTAGCGGGTACAATGAGCAGTTCTTC.

The V and J genes are TRBV13 and TRBJ1-4, with D possibly being TRBD1 (5 bases). Germline values: CDR1 PRHDT, CDR2 FYEKMQ (reference sequence). CDR3 length equals 19 residues. The V end was cut by 3 bases, the J end by 8 bases, with 28 bases between. The CDR3 here is CASSFLYVFRRQTIEKLFF. The DNA of the CDR3 is TGTGCCAGCAGCTTCTTGTATGTTTTTCGGCGACAGACGATCGAAAAACTGTTTTTT.

This rearrangement joins TRBV7-3 to TRBJ2-1; 9 nucleotides agree with TRBD2. Germline V gene sequence: CDR1 SGHTA, CDR2 FQGTGA. The CDR3 runs 15 residues. Trimming took 5 bases from V and 2 from J; bases not matched to a gene: 4. The CDR3 sequence: CASSPGTSTYNEQFF. CDR3 DNA sequence: TGTGCCAGCAGCCCAGGGACTAGCACCTACAATGAGCAGTTCTTC.

The V gene is TRBV21-1, the J gene TRBJ1-2; the table's D call, TRBD1, has no DNA check behind it. TRBV21-1 is termed a pseudogene. This CDR3 is 16 amino acids long. CDR3 DNA sequence: TGTGCCAGCAGCAAAGTGGGCAGATCTAAATACTATGGCTACACCTTC. Its protein is CASSKVGRSKYYGYTF.

The chain has TRBV11-2 and TRBJ2-5, with 8 nucleotides matching TRBD1. The germline V gene has CDR1 SGHAT and CDR2 FQNNGV. V was pared by 5 bases and J by 2 bases, with 7 bases of the junction left unmatched. This CDR3 has 15 amino acids. The CDR3 spells CASSTSRGRQETQYF. CDR3 nucleotide sequence: TGTGCCAGCAGCACCAGCAGGGGGCGTCAAGAGACCCAGTACTTC.

The V gene is TRBV7-2, the J gene TRBJ1-1; a possible D gene is TRBD1 (6 bases). CDR1 is SGHTA and CDR2 is FQGNSA in the germline V gene. V lost 5 bases and J lost 0, with 19 bases in between. The CDR3 has 17 amino acids. CDR3 in amino acids: CASSLRHPGQMNTEAFF. DNA for the CDR3: TGTGCCAGCAGCCTACGGCACCCGGGACAAATGAACACTGAAGCTTTCTTT.

The chain couples TRBV4-2 to TRBJ2-3; D is ambiguous. The CDR3 consists of 18 residues. Germline CDR1 is LGHNA and CDR2 is YNFKEQ. V shed 0 bases and J shed 2 bases, with 18 bases lying between them. The CDR3 DNA is TGTGCCAGCAGCCAAGATAGTAGGAGACATTCTTTCACAGATACGCAGTATTTT. It encodes CASSQDSRRHSFTDTQYF.

The chain is built from TRBV21-1 and TRBJ2-2; the table's D call TRBD2 went unverified against the DNA. TRBV21-1 has pseudogene status. The CDR3 is 18 amino acids. CDR3 sequence: CASSKASSGRGNTGELFF. DNA for the CDR3: TGTGCCAGCAGCAAAGCAAGTAGCGGGAGAGGGAACACCGGGGAGCTGTTTTTT.

The chain joins TRBV10-3 to TRBJ2-2; D call uncertain. Germline V gene sequence: CDR1 ENHRY, CDR2 SYGVKD. The V end lost 6 bases, the J end lost 4 bases, and 3 bases lay between the germline ends. The CDR3 loop spans 11 amino acids. The CDR3 DNA follows: TGTGCCATCAGGGGCACCGGGGAGCTGTTTTTT. It specifies CAIRGTGELFF.

The chain recombines TRBV28 with TRBJ2-1, with D possibly being TRBD1 or TRBD2 (5 bases each). CDR1 and CDR2 from the germline V gene are MDHEN and SYDVKM. The CDR3 consists of 15 residues. V lost 7 bases to trimming and J lost 7 bases, with 20 bases between them. This CDR3 is CASTLGGGRGNEQFF. The CDR3, as DNA: TGTGCCAGCACCTTGGGTGGGGGTAGAGGGAATGAGCAGTTCTTC.

The chain is built from TRBV28 and TRBJ2-7; no reliable D call. The CDR3 has 13 residues. Germline CDR1 reads MDHEN; CDR2 reads SYDVKM. Trimming took 5 bases from V and 6 from J, leaving 14 bases between them. The CDR3 nucleotides read TGTGCCAGCAGTACTGACTCGGGCGGCGAGCAGTACTTC. Encoded protein: CASSTDSGGEQYF.